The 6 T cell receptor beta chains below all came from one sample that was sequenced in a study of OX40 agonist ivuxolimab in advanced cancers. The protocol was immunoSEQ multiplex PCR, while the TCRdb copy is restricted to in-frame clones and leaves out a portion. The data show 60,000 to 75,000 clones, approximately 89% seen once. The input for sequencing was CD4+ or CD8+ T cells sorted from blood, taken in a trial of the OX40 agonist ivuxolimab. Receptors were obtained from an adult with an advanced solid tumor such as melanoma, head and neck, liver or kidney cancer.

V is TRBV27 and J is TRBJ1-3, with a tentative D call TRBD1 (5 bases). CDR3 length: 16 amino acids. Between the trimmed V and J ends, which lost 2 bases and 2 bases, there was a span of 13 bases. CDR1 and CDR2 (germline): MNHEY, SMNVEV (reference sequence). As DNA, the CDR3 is TGTGCCAGCAGTTTAGGGGGACCCACGGCTGGAAACACCATATATTTT. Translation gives CASSLGGPTAGNTIYF.

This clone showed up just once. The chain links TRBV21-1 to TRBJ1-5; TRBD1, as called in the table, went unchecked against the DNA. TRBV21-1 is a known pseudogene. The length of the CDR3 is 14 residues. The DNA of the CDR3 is TGTGCCAGCAGCAGGGTTGGGGCCAATCAGCCCCAGCATTTT. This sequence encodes CASSRVGANQPQHF.

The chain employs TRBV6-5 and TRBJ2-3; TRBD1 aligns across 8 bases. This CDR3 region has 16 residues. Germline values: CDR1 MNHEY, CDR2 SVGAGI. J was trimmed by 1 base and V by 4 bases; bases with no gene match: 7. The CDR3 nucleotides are TGTGCCAGCAGTTCCCAGGGGGCGCGGGGCACAGATACGCAGTATTTT. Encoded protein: CASSSQGARGTDTQYF.

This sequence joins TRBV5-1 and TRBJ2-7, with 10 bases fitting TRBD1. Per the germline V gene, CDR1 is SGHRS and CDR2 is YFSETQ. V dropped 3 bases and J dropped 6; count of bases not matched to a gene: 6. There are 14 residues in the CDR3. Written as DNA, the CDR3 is TGCGCCAGCAGCTCCGGGACAGGGGTGGTCGAGCAGTACTTC. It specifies CASSSGTGVVEQYF.

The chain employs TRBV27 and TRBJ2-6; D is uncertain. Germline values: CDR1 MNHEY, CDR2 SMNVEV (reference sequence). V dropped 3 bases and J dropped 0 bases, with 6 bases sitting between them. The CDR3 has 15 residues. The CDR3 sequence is CASSLTDSGANVLTF. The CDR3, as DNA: TGTGCCAGCAGTTTGACGGACTCTGGGGCCAACGTCCTGACTTTC.

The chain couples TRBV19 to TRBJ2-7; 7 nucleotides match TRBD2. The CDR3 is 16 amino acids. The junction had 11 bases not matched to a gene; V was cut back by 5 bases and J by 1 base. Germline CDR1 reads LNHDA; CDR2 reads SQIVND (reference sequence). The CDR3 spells CASSAYLAAPSYEQYF. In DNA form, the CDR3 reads TGTGCCAGTAGTGCATATCTAGCGGCCCCGTCCTACGAGCAGTACTTC.